The clone carrying this T cell receptor beta chain was seen ten or more times. Its antigen remains unknown. In germline, CDR1 is KGHSH, CDR2 LQKENI. The CDR3 spans 16 residues. V gave up 1 base and J gave up 9 bases; unmatched junction bases: 7. Multiplex PCR with BIOMED2 TRB-A/B primer pools amplified TRB rearrangements. TCRdb itself ran the multiplex PCR reads through MiXCR, one entry per CDR3 protein. Altogether around 30,000 distinct CDR3 sequences are present, approximately 32% being singletons, with the ten largest covering 1.5% to 2%. From blood, 250-500 ng of genomic DNA served as TRB template. The sample is drawn from a study of T and B cells in COVID-19 patients. Study-level results: In COVID-19 patients, T cell receptor beta variable and joining gene use was reportedly strongly skewed.

The origin of this receptor is a human donor who had recovered from COVID-19. The sample taken for sequencing was blood. This rearrangement joins TRBV18 to TRBJ2-5; 14 nucleotides agree with TRBD2. Here the CDR3 DNA reads TGTGCCAGCTCACCACGGACTAGCGGGAGGCCCAGTCCCCAGTACTTC. It yields the protein CASSPRTSGRPSPQYF. The variable domain in full, with the rest retrieved from reference TRBV18 and TRBJ2-5, is NAGVMQNPRHLVRRRGQEARLRCSPMKGHSHVYWYRQLPEEGLKFMVYLQKENIIDESGMPKERFSAEFPKEGPSILRIQQVVRGDSAAYFCASSPRTSGRPSPQYFGPGTRLLVL.